This TCR beta chain was documented in a study of shared clonotypes between healthy human individuals. Of note for this clone: The same CDR3 is also encoded by other DNA sequences in this sample.

TCRdb's copy holds only in-frame clones and misses some; the assay was immunoSEQ multiplex PCR. The sample lists a few million clones, under 95% seen once, with around 0.38% in the top ten. The V gene lost 2 bases and the J gene lost 6 bases, with 7 bases spanning the gap. The CDR3 is made up of 12 amino acids. The germline CDR1 and CDR2 sequences are SGHNT and YYREEE (reference sequence). The clonotype was recovered from a man between 18 and 29 years old in good health. Some clones in this sample may be carry-over from other donors' samples. The J gene is TRBJ2-3, the V gene TRBV5-4, with D unclear. Material: naive CD4+ T cells from PBMCs. This sample's subset: CD45RA+ positively selected. CDR3: CASSFRTDTQYF. CDR3 coding DNA: TGTGCCAGCAGCTTCAGGACCGATACGCAGTATTTT. Full variable domain (missing parts from reference TRBV5-4 and TRBJ2-3): ETGVTQSPTHLIKTRGQQVTLRCSSQSGHNTVSWYQQALGQGPQFIFQYYREEENGRGNFPPRFSGLQFPNYSSELNVNALELDDSALYLCASSFRTDTQYFGPGTRLTVL.